This record looks at one T cell receptor (beta chain) sequence and its context. Its specificity is not known. Assay: immunoSEQ multiplex PCR; the TCRdb copy retains only in-frame clones and omits some. This table has about 37,000 clones, around 89% appearing once. The data were taken from a study of CD4 T cells in relation to SARS-CoV-2 and coronaviruses. The overall study: Convalescent patients were seven or eight males and a few females; two were Hispanic. General study points: Each donor contributed either pre-pandemic or post-infection samples, not both. In around 63% of donors, memory CD4+ clonotypes crossrecognized SARS-CoV-2 and at least one common cold coronavirus spike.

The source of this sequence is an adult with COVID-19. Source material: memory CD4+ T cells from PBMCs.

Here the CDR3 DNA reads TGTGCCAGCAGTGGGGCAGGGGACTATGGCTACACCTTC. Encoded protein: CASSGAGDYGYTF. The J gene is TRBJ1-2, the V gene TRBV27, with D possibly TRBD1 on 6 matching bases. Trimming stripped 5 bases from V and 3 bases from J, with 10 bases between. CDR1 is MNHEY and CDR2 is SMNVEV in the germline V gene (reference sequence). The CDR3 is made up of 13 amino acids.